These 3 T cell receptor beta chains came from one sample sequenced in a study of cytomegalovirus exposure and HLA in healthy donors. 13 Jbeta primers and 60 Vbeta primers were used for the PCR. Assay used: immunoSEQ multiplex PCR; TCRdb lists only in-frame clones, some missing. The sample includes more than 95,000 clones, 65% to 75% of them seen just once. Sequencing was done on a sample of PBMCs. The receptor set was obtained from a woman between 65 and 79 years old in good health and CMV-seropositive.

This rearrangement joins TRBV5-1 to TRBJ1-3, with TRBD1 matching over 7 bases. After removal of 3 bases from V and 2 bases from J, the junction contained 14 bases not matched to a gene. Germline CDR1 is SGHRS and CDR2 is YFSETQ. The CDR3 covers 18 residues. The CDR3, as DNA: TGCGCCAGCAGCTCTTGGGGACAGACGACGCCAGCTGGAAACACCATATATTTT. Its translation: CASSSWGQTTPAGNTIYF.

The rearrangement links TRBV6-1 to TRBJ2-7, with D unresolved. This CDR3 spans 12 amino acids. The ends were cut back, 6 bases at V and 3 bases at J, with 9 bases in the middle. The germline gives CDR1 MNHNS, CDR2 SASEGT. The CDR3: CASSQRSYEQYF. The CDR3 DNA sequence: TGTGCCAGCAGCCAAAGGAGCTACGAGCAGTACTTC.

The chain is built from TRBV10-1 and TRBJ2-7; tentative D call: TRBD1 (5 bases). CDR1 WNHNN and CDR2 SYGVQD come from the germline V gene (reference sequence). Trimming stripped 4 bases from V and 2 bases from J, with 12 bases between. This CDR3 has 14 amino acids. The CDR3 DNA reads as TGCGCCAGCAGTGTGGGGCTAGGACCCTACGAGCAGTACTTC. It yields the protein CASSVGLGPYEQYF.